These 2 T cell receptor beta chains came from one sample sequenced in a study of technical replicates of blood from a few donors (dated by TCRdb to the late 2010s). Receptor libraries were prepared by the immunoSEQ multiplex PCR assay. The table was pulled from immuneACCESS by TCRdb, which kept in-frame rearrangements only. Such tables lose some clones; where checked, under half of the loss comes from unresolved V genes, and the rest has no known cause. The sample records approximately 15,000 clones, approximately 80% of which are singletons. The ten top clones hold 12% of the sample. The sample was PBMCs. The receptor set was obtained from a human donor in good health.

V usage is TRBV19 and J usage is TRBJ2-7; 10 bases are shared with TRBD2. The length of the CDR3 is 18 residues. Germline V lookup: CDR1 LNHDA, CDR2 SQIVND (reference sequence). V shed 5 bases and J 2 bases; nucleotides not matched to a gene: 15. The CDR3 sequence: CASSAAIQTSGYTYEQYF. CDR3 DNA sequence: TGTGCCAGTAGTGCGGCAATTCAGACTAGCGGGTACACCTACGAGCAGTACTTC.

CDR3 residues: CASSLAGGGQPQHF. CDR3 bases: TGTGCCAGCAGTTTAGCGGGGGGGGGTCAGCCCCAGCATTTT. V is TRBV27 and J is TRBJ1-5, with D possibly TRBD1 on 5 matching bases. CDR3 length: 14 amino acids. The V gene's germline CDR1 is MNHEY and CDR2 SMNVEV (reference sequence). V was cut by 2 bases and J by 6 bases, with 11 bases left in between.